One and the same sample provided the 19 T cell receptor beta chains below, sequenced in a study of T cell repertoires in cytomegalovirus infection. TCRdb reanalysed the reads using MiXCR and keeps one entry per CDR3 protein. The sample has hundreds of thousands of distinct CDR3 sequences, 20% to 25% seen once. The sample consisted of CD8+ T cells from PBMCs. The receptors come from a human donor in good health (CMV status not recorded). Some clones in this sample may be carry-over from other donors' samples.

The rearrangement links TRBV7-3 to TRBJ2-1, with 10 nucleotides matching TRBD1. In germline, CDR1 is SGHTA, CDR2 FQGTGA. CDR3 length: 13 amino acids. V was pared by 5 bases and J by 14 bases, with 9 bases of the junction left unmatched. In nucleotides, the CDR3 is TGTGCCAGCAGCACACCGGGACAGGGGTTCGAGTTCTTC. It specifies CASSTPGQGFEFF.

At least ten counts were recorded for this clonotype. The V and J genes are TRBV12-3 or TRBV12-4 and TRBJ1-5; D remains ambiguous. There are 17 residues in the CDR3. V was trimmed by 5 bases and J by 0 bases, leaving 17 bases between them. CDR3: CASSPMTGPYSNQPQHF. The CDR3 coding sequence is TGTGCCAGCAGTCCTATGACCGGACCCTATAGCAATCAGCCCCAGCATTTT.

The chain is built from TRBV20-1 and TRBJ1-1; unclear D gene. The CDR3 covers 13 residues. Germline lookup yields CDR1 DFQATT and CDR2 SNEGSKA (reference sequence). The V and J ends lost 3 bases and 1 base respectively, with 9 bases between them. The CDR3 is CSASVGRNTEAFF. CDR3 DNA: TGCAGTGCTAGTGTCGGCAGGAACACTGAAGCTTTCTTT.

About this clonotype: A much larger clone lies a single base off, so this may be a read error. The gene calls are TRBV7-2 and TRBJ2-7, with D perhaps TRBD1 (6 bases). Germline V lookup: CDR1 SGHTA, CDR2 FQGNSA. The CDR3 contains 16 residues. DNA for the CDR3: TGTGCCAACAGCTTACCCTCCGGGACACTGGACTACGAGCAGTACTTC. Its translation is CANSLPSGTLDYEQYF.

This clonotype was found many times. The genes are TRBV12-3 or TRBV12-4 and TRBJ2-2, with 7 bases fitting TRBD2. This CDR3 region has 16 residues. The ends lost 3 bases at V and 4 bases at J; junction bases unmatched: 8. In nucleotides, the CDR3 is TGTGCCAGCAGTTTTCCCAGCGGGGTGAGCACCGGGGAGCTGTTTTTT. Translated, it gives CASSFPSGVSTGELFF.

This clonotype was seen at least ten times. The chain is built from TRBV28 and TRBJ1-1; TRBD1 might be the D (5 bases). From germline, CDR1 is MDHEN and CDR2 SYDVKM. Deletions cut 2 bases from V and 3 bases from J, with 10 bases between. The CDR3 has 14 residues. CDR3 bases: TGTGCCAGCAGTTTAATCAGGGCTGACACTGAAGCTTTCTTT. Its protein product is CASSLIRADTEAFF.

This clonotype turned up a few times. The rearrangement links TRBV7-2 to TRBJ2-7; TRBD2 is a possible D gene (6 bases). Germline loops: CDR1 SGHTA, CDR2 FQGNSA. Trimming took off 5 bases at V and 3 bases at J, with 14 bases between the two ends. The CDR3 length is 14 residues. The CDR3 nucleotides are TGTGCCAGCAGCCTCCGGGACTCCGACTACGAGCAGTACTTC. Translated: CASSLRDSDYEQYF.

This clonotype came up many times. V is TRBV4-1 and J is TRBJ2-7; TRBD1 might be the D (6 bases). CDR3 length: 13 amino acids. The germline V gene encodes CDR1 MGHRA and CDR2 YSYEKL. V was cut by 1 base and J by 4 bases, with 8 bases left in between. The CDR3 DNA reads as TGCGCCAGCAGCCAAGTGGACAGTTACGAGCAGTACTTC. This codes for CASSQVDSYEQYF.

This clonotype was counted at least ten times. V is TRBV12-3 or TRBV12-4 and J is TRBJ2-7, with TRBD2 matching 8 bases. This CDR3 is 14 amino acids long. V was clipped by 5 bases and J by 5 bases; unmatched bases: 8. The CDR3 spells CASSAPGGQDEQYF. The CDR3 DNA sequence: TGTGCCAGCAGTGCGCCGGGAGGGCAGGACGAGCAGTACTTC.

The gene calls are TRBV4-1 and TRBJ2-3; either TRBD1 or TRBD2 may supply D (5 bases each). Germline loops: CDR1 MGHRA, CDR2 YSYEKL. The CDR3 extends over 16 amino acids. V lost 0 bases to trimming and J lost 3 bases, with 13 bases between them. For the CDR3, the DNA is TGCGCCAGCAGCCAAGATTTGGGGACCTGGACAGATACGCAGTATTTT. This translates into CASSQDLGTWTDTQYF.

The genes are TRBV25-1 and TRBJ1-6; no definite D call. Between the trimmed V and J ends, which lost 4 bases and 5 bases, there was a span of 9 bases. The CDR3 extends over 14 amino acids. Germline V CDR1 and CDR2: MGHDK, SYGVNS. Written as DNA, the CDR3 is TGTGCCAGCAGTGGATTTGGCAATAATTCACCCCTCCACTTT. This codes for CASSGFGNNSPLHF. Variable domain in full (rest from reference TRBV25-1 and TRBJ1-6): EADIYQTPRYLVIGTGKKITLECSQTMGHDKMYWYQQDPGMELHLIHYSYGVNSTEKGDLSSESTVSRIRTEHFPLTLESARPSHTSQYLCASSGFGNNSPLHFGNGTRLTVT.

This clonotype has a handful of counts. Written as DNA, the CDR3 is TGCAGTGCTAGACTAGCGGGGGCCTATGAGCAGTTCTTC. It is translated as CSARLAGAYEQFF. The chain links TRBV20-1 to TRBJ2-1, with 10 bases fitting TRBD2. CDR1 and CDR2 from the germline V gene are DFQATT and SNEGSKA (reference sequence). Losses at the gene ends were 2 bases for V and 8 bases for J; bases not matched to a gene: 3. The CDR3 loop spans 13 amino acids.

This clonotype turned up a few times. The chain uses TRBV12-3 or TRBV12-4 and TRBJ1-2, with D perhaps TRBD1 (5 bases). Trimming stripped 5 bases from V and 6 bases from J, with 19 bases between. CDR3 size: 15 residues. For the CDR3, the DNA is TGTGCCAGCAGTCCATCGTGGGACCCCTGGGATGGCTACACCTTC. Translation gives CASSPSWDPWDGYTF.

This clonotype occurred a few times. The V gene is TRBV6-8, the J gene TRBJ1-2, with 8 bases matching TRBD1. Per germline, CDR1 MNHGY and CDR2 SAAAGT. This CDR3 has 14 amino acids. The junction had 9 bases not matched to a gene; V was cut back by 4 bases and J by 8 bases. CDR3 coding DNA: TGTGCCAGCAGTTCATACCCGACAGGGGACGGCTACACCTTC. Its translation: CASSSYPTGDGYTF.

In its sample, this clonotype was seen a few times. The V call is TRBV19, the J call TRBJ1-1; 11 bases match TRBD1. V trimming: 3 bases; J trimming: 3 bases; junction bases outside the gene matches: 0. This CDR3 region has 14 residues. Per germline, CDR1 LNHDA and CDR2 SQIVND (reference sequence). CDR3 sequence (DNA): TGTGCCAGTAGTATGGGACAGGGGGACACTGAAGCTTTCTTT. Amino acid sequence: CASSMGQGDTEAFF. The full variable domain, completed using reference TRBV19 and TRBJ1-1, is DGGITQSPKYLFRKEGQNVTLSCEQNLNHDAMYWYRQDPGQGLRLIYYSQIVNDFQKGDIAEGYSVSREKKESFPLTVTSAQKNPTAFYLCASSMGQGDTEAFFGQGTRLTVV.

V gene TRBV7-2 combines with J gene TRBJ2-3, with TRBD2 as a possible D gene (5 bases). This CDR3 is 16 amino acids long. CDR1 SGHTA and CDR2 FQGNSA come from the germline V gene. Trimming removed 5 bases from V and 4 bases from J, with 19 bases in between. For the CDR3, the DNA is TGTGCCAGCAGCCATTCTCTTTCGGGGTCTTCAGATACGCAGTATTTT. Amino acids: CASSHSLSGSSDTQYF.

The chain joins TRBV24-1 to TRBJ2-1, with 9 positions matching TRBD1. The germline CDR1 and CDR2 sequences are KGHDR and SFDVKD. V lost 2 bases to trimming and J lost 12 bases; unmatched junction nucleotides: 1. The CDR3 has 12 residues. CDR3 sequence reads: CATSDSGQGQFF. The CDR3 nucleotides read TGTGCCACCAGTGATTCGGGACAGGGGCAGTTCTTC.

There are a few counts of this clonotype. The chain combines TRBV2 with TRBJ2-2; D is unresolved. Trimming took off 8 bases at V and 4 bases at J, with 14 bases between the two ends. This CDR3 is 14 amino acids long. The germline V gene has CDR1 SNHLY and CDR2 FYNNEI. CDR3 DNA: TGTGCCAGCGGATATCCTAGAGGCACCGGGGAGCTGTTTTTT. The encoded protein is CASGYPRGTGELFF.

The chain is built from TRBV10-2 and TRBJ2-1; D uncertain. The CDR3 sequence is 10 residues long. Germline V gene lookup returns CDR1 WSHSY and CDR2 SAAADI. Trimming shortened V by 6 bases and J by 11 bases, and 8 bases separated the two germline ends. In DNA form, the CDR3 reads TGCGCCAGCAGCCTAGTCCAGCAGTTCTTC. Translated, it gives CASSLVQQFF.